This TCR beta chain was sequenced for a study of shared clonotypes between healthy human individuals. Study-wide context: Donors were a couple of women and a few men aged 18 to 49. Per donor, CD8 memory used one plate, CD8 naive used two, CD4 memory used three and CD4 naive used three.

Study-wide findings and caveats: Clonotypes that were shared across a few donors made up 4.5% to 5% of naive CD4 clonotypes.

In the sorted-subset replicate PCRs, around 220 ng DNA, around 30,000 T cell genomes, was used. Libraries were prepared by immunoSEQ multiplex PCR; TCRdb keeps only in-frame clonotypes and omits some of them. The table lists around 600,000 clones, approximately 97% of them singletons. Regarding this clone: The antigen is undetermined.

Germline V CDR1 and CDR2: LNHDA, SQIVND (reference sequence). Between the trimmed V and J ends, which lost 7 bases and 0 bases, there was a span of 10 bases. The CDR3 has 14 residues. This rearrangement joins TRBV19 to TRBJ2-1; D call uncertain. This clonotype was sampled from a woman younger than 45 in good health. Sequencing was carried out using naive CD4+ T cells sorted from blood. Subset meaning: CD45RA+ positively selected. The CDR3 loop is CASNPPSSYNEQFF. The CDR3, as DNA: TGTGCCAGTAACCCTCCCAGCTCCTACAATGAGCAGTTCTTC.